This T cell receptor (beta chain) was identified during a study of T cells after yellow fever vaccination. Across the whole study: Preparation of fractions with low cell numbers was performed using SMART-Seq v4 Ultra Low Input. Study-level findings and limits: Some clonotypes were seen in both the CD4 and the CD8 compartments. These made up a small share and likely arose from convergent recombination.

As TCR cDNA was made by 5'RACE template switching, a universal primer site and UMIs were added. In TCRdb, the 5' RACE reads were re-called with MiXCR into one record per CDR3 protein. The repertoire holds about 360,000 distinct CDR3 sequences, about 6.2% seen once, with over 14% in the top ten. This clonotype was counted at least ten times. The antigen remains unidentified. V lost 0 bases and J lost 8, with 11 bases in between. This CDR3 region has 14 residues. The germline gives CDR1 LGHNA, CDR2 YSLEER. This clonotype was obtained from a man aged 25-45 years who received the YFV17D yellow fever vaccine. The chain recombines TRBV4-3 with TRBJ2-1; D remains ambiguous. The material sequenced was PBMCs, taken 5 days after the yellow fever booster vaccination. Here the CDR3 reads CASSQETSSDEQFF. The CDR3 DNA sequence: TGCGCCAGCAGCCAAGAGACTTCGTCCGATGAGCAGTTCTTC.